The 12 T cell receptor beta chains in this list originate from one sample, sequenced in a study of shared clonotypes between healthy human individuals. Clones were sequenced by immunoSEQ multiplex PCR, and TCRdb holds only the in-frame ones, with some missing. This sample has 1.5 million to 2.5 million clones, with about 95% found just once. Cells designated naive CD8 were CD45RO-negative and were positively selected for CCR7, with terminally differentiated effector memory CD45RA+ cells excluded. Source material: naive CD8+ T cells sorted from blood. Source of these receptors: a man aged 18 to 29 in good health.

CDR3 loop: CATAPSGTYEQYF. DNA for the CDR3: TGTGCCACCGCCCCCAGCGGGACCTACGAGCAGTACTTC. The rearrangement joins TRBV21-1 to TRBJ2-7; no check of the table's D call, TRBD2, against the DNA was made. TRBV21-1 is recorded as a pseudogene. This CDR3 region has 13 residues.

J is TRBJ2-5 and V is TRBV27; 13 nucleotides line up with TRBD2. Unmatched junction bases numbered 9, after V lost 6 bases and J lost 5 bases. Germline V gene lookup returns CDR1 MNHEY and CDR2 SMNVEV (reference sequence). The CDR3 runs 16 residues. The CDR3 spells CASRPTPGLAGETQYF. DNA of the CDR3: TGTGCCAGCAGACCAACCCCGGGACTAGCGGGGGAGACCCAGTACTTC.

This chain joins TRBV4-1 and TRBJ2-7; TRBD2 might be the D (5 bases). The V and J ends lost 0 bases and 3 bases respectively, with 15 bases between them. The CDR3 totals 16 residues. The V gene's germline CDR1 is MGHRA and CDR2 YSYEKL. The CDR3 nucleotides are TGCGCCAGCAGCCAAGATCGAGGGTACTCAGGCTACGAGCAGTACTTC. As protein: CASSQDRGYSGYEQYF.

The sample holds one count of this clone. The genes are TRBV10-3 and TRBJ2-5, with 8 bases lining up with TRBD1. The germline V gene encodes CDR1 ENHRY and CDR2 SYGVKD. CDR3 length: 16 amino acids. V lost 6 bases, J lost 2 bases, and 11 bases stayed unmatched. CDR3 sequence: CAIRTSGQGGQETQYF. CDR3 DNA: TGTGCCATCAGAACCTCCGGACAGGGAGGACAAGAGACCCAGTACTTC.

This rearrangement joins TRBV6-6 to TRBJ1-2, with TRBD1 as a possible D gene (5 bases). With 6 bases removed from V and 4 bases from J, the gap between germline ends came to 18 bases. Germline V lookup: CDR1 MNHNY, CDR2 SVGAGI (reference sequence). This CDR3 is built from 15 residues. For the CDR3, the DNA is TGTGCCAGCAGCTCCGAAGAGGGACCCTTCTATGGCTACACCTTC. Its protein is CASSSEEGPFYGYTF.

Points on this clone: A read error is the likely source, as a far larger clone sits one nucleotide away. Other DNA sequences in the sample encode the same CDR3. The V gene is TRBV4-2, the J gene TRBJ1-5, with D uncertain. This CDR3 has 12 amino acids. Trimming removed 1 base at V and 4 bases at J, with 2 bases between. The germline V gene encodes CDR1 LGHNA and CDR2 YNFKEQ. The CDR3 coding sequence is TGTGCCAGCAGCCAAGGGAATCAGCCCCAGCATTTT. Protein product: CASSQGNQPQHF.

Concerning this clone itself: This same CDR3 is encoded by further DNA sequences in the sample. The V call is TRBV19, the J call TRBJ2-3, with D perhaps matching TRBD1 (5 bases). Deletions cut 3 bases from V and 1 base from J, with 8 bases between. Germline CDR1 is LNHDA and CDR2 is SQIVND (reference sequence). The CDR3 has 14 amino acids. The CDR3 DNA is TGTGCCAGTAGTATCACAGGAGGCACAGATACGCAGTATTTT. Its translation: CASSITGGTDTQYF. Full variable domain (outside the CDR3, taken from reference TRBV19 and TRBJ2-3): DGGITQSPKYLFRKEGQNVTLSCEQNLNHDAMYWYRQDPGQGLRLIYYSQIVNDFQKGDIAEGYSVSREKKESFPLTVTSAQKNPTAFYLCASSITGGTDTQYFGPGTRLTVL.

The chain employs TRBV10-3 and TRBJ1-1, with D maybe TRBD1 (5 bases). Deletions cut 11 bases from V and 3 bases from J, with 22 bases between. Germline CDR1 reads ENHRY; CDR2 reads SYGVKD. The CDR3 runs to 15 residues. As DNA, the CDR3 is TGTGCCGCATCTATTAAGGGGTATGCTGACACTGAAGCTTTCTTT. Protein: CAASIKGYADTEAFF.

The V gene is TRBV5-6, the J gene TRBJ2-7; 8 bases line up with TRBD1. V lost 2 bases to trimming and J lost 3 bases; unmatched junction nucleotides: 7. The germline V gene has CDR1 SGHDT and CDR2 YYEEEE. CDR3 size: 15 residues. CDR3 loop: CASSFGGTGVYEQYF. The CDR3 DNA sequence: TGTGCCAGCAGCTTTGGAGGGACAGGAGTCTACGAGCAGTACTTC.

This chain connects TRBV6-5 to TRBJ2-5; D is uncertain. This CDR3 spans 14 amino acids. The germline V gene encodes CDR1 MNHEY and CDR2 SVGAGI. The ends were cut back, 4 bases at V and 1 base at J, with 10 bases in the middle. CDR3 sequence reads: CASSSRSIQETQYF. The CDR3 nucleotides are TGTGCCAGCAGTTCCCGCTCAATCCAAGAGACCCAGTACTTC.

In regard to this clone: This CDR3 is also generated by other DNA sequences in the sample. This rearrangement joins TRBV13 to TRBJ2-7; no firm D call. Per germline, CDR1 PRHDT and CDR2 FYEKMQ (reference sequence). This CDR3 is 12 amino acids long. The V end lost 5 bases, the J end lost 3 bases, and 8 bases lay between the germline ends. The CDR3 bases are TGTGCCAGCAGCGCCGGTAGCTACGAGCAGTACTTC. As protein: CASSAGSYEQYF. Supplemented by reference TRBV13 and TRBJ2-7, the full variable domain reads AAGVIQSPRHLIKEKRETATLKCYPIPRHDTVYWYQQGPGQDPQFLISFYEKMQSDKGSIPDRFSAQQFSDYHSELNMSSLELGDSALYFCASSAGSYEQYFGPGTRLTVT.

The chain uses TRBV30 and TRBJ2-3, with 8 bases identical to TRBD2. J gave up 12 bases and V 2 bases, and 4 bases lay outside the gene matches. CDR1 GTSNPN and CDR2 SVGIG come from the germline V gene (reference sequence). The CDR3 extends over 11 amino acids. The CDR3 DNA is TGTGCCTGGAGTCCCAGCGGGGGACAGTATTTT. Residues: CAWSPSGGQYF.